This T cell receptor gamma chain came from a study of gamma-delta T cells after stem cell transplantation. Of note for this clone: A read error may account for a junction end that differs from germline.

With CATT, TCRdb re-called clones from the RT-PCR reads. Of around 3,400 gamma-chain clones listed, approximately 4.9% are singletons. The length of the CDR3 is 11 residues. CDR1 is GITISATS, CDR2 ISYDGTV, per germline (reference sequence). Material for sequencing was gamma-delta T cells. The sequence was collected from a human donor. It is not recorded whose cells these are; they may come from a transplant donor. This rearrangement joins TRGV9 to TRGJ1 or TRGJ2. The CDR3 DNA sequence: TGTGCCTTGTGGGTAGCCCGCAAGAAGCTCTTT. This sequence encodes CALWVARKKLF.